This is a list of T cell receptor beta chains from one sample in a study of shared clonotypes between healthy human individuals. Produced via immunoSEQ multiplex PCR; TCRdb's table is partial and in-frame only. The top ten clones hold 0.095% to 0.12% of a sample with about 590,000 clones, roughly 95% of them seen once. Specimen: naive CD8+ T cells sorted from blood. The receptor source for this set is a woman younger than 45 in good health. Both conserved end residues are part of each CDR3. The order of the fields is J gene, D gene, V gene, clone size, CDR3 protein, CDR3 DNA. The D gene is left open where the match is weak. Only some rows state a clone size, as once, few, many or a class for expanded clones.

J gene: TRBJ2-1; D gene: NA; V gene: TRBV9; clone size: NA; CDR3 protein: CASSVGTNNEQFF; CDR3 DNA: TGTGCCAGCAGCGTAGGAACCAACAATGAGCAGTTCTTC
J gene: TRBJ1-5; D gene: TRBD1; V gene: TRBV27; clone size: NA; CDR3 protein: CASSLTGRGPNQPQHF; CDR3 DNA: TGTGCCAGCAGTTTAACCGGCAGGGGGCCGAATCAGCCCCAGCATTTT
J gene: TRBJ2-5; D gene: NA; V gene: TRBV30; clone size: NA; CDR3 protein: CAWSVEEETQYF; CDR3 DNA: TGTGCCTGGAGTGTGGAAGAAGAGACCCAGTACTTC
J gene: TRBJ2-2; D gene: NA; V gene: TRBV9; clone size: NA; CDR3 protein: CASRSLTGELFF; CDR3 DNA: TGTGCCAGCAGATCCCTCACGGGGGAGCTGTTTTTT
J gene: TRBJ1-1; D gene: TRBD1; V gene: TRBV27; clone size: NA; CDR3 protein: CASSARTGTGVGAFF; CDR3 DNA: TGTGCCAGCAGTGCCCGAACCGGGACAGGGGTGGGAGCTTTCTTT
J gene: TRBJ1-2; D gene: NA; V gene: TRBV10-2; clone size: once; CDR3 protein: CASSVRKGVAKGYTF; CDR3 DNA: TGCGCCAGCAGTGTTCGTAAGGGAGTCGCGAAGGGCTACACCTTC
J gene: TRBJ2-7; D gene: NA; V gene: TRBV6-1; clone size: NA; CDR3 protein: CASSEYEQYF; CDR3 DNA: TGTGCCAGCAGTGAATACGAGCAGTACTTC
J gene: TRBJ1-1; D gene: NA; V gene: TRBV28; clone size: few; CDR3 protein: CASSPYGENTEAFF; CDR3 DNA: TGTGCCAGCAGTCCCTACGGGGAGAACACTGAAGCTTTCTTT
J gene: TRBJ2-6; D gene: NA; V gene: TRBV27; clone size: NA; CDR3 protein: CASSRDSANSGANVLTF; CDR3 DNA: TGTGCCAGCAGCCGGGACTCCGCAAACTCTGGGGCCAACGTCCTGACTTTC
J gene: TRBJ2-2; D gene: NA; V gene: TRBV7-9; clone size: NA; CDR3 protein: CASSSDWELDTGELFF; CDR3 DNA: TGTGCCAGCAGCTCCGACTGGGAATTGGACACCGGGGAGCTGTTTTTT
J gene: TRBJ2-5; D gene: TRBD2; V gene: TRBV14; clone size: NA; CDR3 protein: CASQREQATQYF; CDR3 DNA: TGTGCCAGCCAGCGGGAGCAAGCGACCCAGTACTTC
J gene: TRBJ1-5; D gene: NA; V gene: TRBV28; clone size: once; CDR3 protein: CAIKGQRDQPQHF; CDR3 DNA: TGTGCCATCAAGGGTCAACGAGATCAGCCCCAGCATTTT
J gene: TRBJ2-3; D gene: NA; V gene: TRBV6-5; clone size: NA; CDR3 protein: CASSHTGEATDTQYF; CDR3 DNA: TGTGCCAGCAGTCACACGGGGGAGGCCACAGATACGCAGTATTTT
J gene: TRBJ2-3; D gene: NA; V gene: TRBV7-8; clone size: NA; CDR3 protein: CASSLRLSGGSKQYF; CDR3 DNA: TGTGCCAGCAGCTTAAGACTGAGCGGAGGTAGTAAGCAGTATTTT
J gene: TRBJ1-1; D gene: TRBD1; V gene: TRBV5-4; clone size: NA; CDR3 protein: CASSLSDRVNTEAFF; CDR3 DNA: TGTGCCAGCAGCTTGTCGGACAGGGTGAACACTGAAGCTTTCTTT
J gene: TRBJ2-3; D gene: NA; V gene: TRBV27; clone size: NA; CDR3 protein: CASSLMLTDTQYF; CDR3 DNA: TGTGCCAGCAGTTTAATGCTCACAGATACGCAGTATTTT
J gene: TRBJ1-2; D gene: NA; V gene: TRBV29-1; clone size: NA; CDR3 protein: CSVANPARSRNYGYTF; CDR3 DNA: TGCAGCGTCGCAAATCCTGCCCGATCCCGTAACTATGGCTACACCTTC
J gene: TRBJ2-7; D gene: NA; V gene: TRBV5-1; clone size: NA; CDR3 protein: CASSPDRSSSYEQYF; CDR3 DNA: TGCGCCAGCAGCCCGGATCGGTCGAGCTCCTACGAGCAGTACTTC
J gene: TRBJ2-1; D gene: NA; V gene: TRBV4-2; clone size: NA; CDR3 protein: CASSHLGDEQFF; CDR3 DNA: TGTGCCAGCAGCCACCTCGGCGATGAGCAGTTCTTC
J gene: TRBJ2-7; D gene: NA; V gene: TRBV27; clone size: NA; CDR3 protein: CASSLSPGAGGDEQYF; CDR3 DNA: TGTGCCAGCAGTTTATCGCCCGGGGCAGGAGGAGACGAGCAGTACTTC
J gene: TRBJ2-3; D gene: NA; V gene: TRBV13; clone size: NA; CDR3 protein: CASSFTGRGTDTQYF; CDR3 DNA: TGTGCCAGCAGCTTCACGGGGCGGGGCACAGATACGCAGTATTTT
J gene: TRBJ2-1; D gene: NA; V gene: TRBV5-1; clone size: NA; CDR3 protein: CASKYEGSSYNEQFF; CDR3 DNA: TGCGCCAGCAAGTACGAGGGGAGCTCCTACAATGAGCAGTTCTTC
J gene: TRBJ2-1; D gene: NA; V gene: TRBV27; clone size: NA; CDR3 protein: CASSSISYNEQFF; CDR3 DNA: TGTGCCAGCAGTTCTATCTCCTACAATGAGCAGTTCTTC
J gene: TRBJ1-2; D gene: NA; V gene: TRBV29-1; clone size: NA; CDR3 protein: CSVEGRQAPSTTSGYTF; CDR3 DNA: TGCAGCGTTGAGGGCCGGCAGGCGCCCTCTACGACGTCGGGCTACACCTTC
J gene: TRBJ2-3; D gene: NA; V gene: TRBV6-5; clone size: NA; CDR3 protein: CASSRSQYTDTQYF; CDR3 DNA: TGTGCCAGCAGTAGGTCCCAGTATACAGATACGCAGTATTTT
J gene: TRBJ2-5; D gene: TRBD2; V gene: TRBV6-5; clone size: NA; CDR3 protein: CASSRDPGGTPQYF; CDR3 DNA: TGTGCCAGCAGTAGAGACCCCGGGGGGACGCCCCAGTACTTC
J gene: TRBJ1-5; D gene: NA; V gene: TRBV28; clone size: NA; CDR3 protein: CASRRDYSNQPQHF; CDR3 DNA: TGTGCCAGCAGAAGGGATTATAGCAATCAGCCCCAGCATTTT
J gene: TRBJ1-4; D gene: NA; V gene: TRBV2; clone size: NA; CDR3 protein: CASSGGEKLFF; CDR3 DNA: TGTGCCAGCAGTGGTGGTGAAAAACTGTTTTTT
J gene: TRBJ1-4; D gene: NA; V gene: TRBV29-1; clone size: NA; CDR3 protein: CSVILAGRSMGTNEKLFF; CDR3 DNA: TGCAGCGTGATACTAGCGGGGCGATCAATGGGGACTAATGAAAAACTGTTTTTT